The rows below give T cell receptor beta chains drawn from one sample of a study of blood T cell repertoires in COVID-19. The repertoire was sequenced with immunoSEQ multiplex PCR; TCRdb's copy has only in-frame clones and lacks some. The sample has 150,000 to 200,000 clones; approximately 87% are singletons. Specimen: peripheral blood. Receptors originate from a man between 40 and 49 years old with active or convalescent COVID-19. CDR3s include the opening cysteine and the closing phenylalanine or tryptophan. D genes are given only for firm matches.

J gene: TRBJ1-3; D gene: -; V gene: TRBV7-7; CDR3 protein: CASSIGLPPGNTIYF
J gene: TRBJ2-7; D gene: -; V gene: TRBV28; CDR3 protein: CASSLGGTPEQYF
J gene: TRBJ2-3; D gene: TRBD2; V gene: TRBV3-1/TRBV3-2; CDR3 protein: CASSQASGLAGADTQYF
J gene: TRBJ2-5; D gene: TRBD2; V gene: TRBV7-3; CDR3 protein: CASSGLAGETQYF
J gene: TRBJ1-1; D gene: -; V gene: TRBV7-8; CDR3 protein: CASSLGTVVYSAKNTEAFF
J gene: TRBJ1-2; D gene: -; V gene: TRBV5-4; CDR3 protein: CASSWAAGADGYTF
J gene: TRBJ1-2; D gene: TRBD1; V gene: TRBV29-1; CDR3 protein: CSVERGLGYTF
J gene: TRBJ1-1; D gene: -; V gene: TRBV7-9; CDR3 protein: CASSYLTTATGNTEAFF
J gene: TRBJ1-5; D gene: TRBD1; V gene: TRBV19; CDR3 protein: CASIGTGINQPQHF
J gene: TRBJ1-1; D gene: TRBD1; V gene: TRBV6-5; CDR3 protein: CASTKRTGDGEAFF
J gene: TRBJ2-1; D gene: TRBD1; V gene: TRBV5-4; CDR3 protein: CASSLMGQGRNNEQFF
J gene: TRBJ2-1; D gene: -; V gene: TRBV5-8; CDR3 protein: CASSLATGTHYNEQFF
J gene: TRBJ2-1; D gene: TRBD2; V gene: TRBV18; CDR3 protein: CASSNQAGADEQFF
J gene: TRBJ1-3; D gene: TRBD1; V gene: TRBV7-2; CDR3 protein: CASSQGGMRGNTIYF
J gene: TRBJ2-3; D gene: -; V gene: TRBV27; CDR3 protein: CASSLGGAGTDTQYF
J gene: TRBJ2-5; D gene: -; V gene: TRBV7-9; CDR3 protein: CASSLDRGETQYF
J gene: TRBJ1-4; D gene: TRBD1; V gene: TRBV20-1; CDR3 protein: CSASRQGALGEKLFF
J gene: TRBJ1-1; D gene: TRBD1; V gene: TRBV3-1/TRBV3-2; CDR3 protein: CASSTRQGGTEAFF
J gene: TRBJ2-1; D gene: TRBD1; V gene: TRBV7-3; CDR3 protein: CASSLSGQGNEQFF
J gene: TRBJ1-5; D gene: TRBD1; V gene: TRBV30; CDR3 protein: CAWSADRGPNQPQHF
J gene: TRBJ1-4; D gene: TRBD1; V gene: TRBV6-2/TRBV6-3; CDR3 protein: CASSFSEGAEKLFF
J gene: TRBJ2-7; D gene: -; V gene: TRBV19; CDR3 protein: CASSMRQGYEQYF
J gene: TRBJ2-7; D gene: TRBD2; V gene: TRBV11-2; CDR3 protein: CASSPGLAGGSHEQYF
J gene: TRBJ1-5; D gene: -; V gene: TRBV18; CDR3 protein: CASSQNRGTQPQHF
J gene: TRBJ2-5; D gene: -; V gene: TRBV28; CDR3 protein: CASSLLERGETQYF
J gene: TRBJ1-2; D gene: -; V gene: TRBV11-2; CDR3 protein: CASSLGGDYGYTF
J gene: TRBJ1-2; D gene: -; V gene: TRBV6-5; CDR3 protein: CASSSGIMGGYTF
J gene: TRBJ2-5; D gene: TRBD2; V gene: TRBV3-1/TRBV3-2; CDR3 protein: CASSPGGSETQYF
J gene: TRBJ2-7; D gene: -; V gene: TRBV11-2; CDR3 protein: CASSSVQGPPREQYF
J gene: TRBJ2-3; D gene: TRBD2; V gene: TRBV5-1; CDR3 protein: CASSFDDPNGGDTQYF
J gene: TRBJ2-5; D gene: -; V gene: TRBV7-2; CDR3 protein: CASSLEGRPSAQYF
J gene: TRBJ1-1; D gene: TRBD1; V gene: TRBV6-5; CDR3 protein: CASSYPSYRGGTEAFF
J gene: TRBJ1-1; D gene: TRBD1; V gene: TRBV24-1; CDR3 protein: CATSDDPGQGIVNTEAFF
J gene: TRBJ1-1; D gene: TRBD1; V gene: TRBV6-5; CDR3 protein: CASRLQGEQSAFF
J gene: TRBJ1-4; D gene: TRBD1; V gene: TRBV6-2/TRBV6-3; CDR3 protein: CASSGYRGRDNEKLFF
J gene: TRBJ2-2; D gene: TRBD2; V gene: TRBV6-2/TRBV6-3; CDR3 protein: CASSRTSGGENTGELFF
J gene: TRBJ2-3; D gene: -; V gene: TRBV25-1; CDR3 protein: CASVWADTQYF
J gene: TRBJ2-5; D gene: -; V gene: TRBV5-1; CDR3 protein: CASSLAIKSERQETQYF